A single sample gave rise to the 30 T cell receptor beta chains below, sequenced in a study of circulating and synovial CD4+ cells in juvenile arthritis (dated by TCRdb to the mid-2010s). Preparation of the library involved the immunoSEQ multiplex PCR assay. The clones in this table, taken by TCRdb from immuneACCESS, are in-frame only. Not every clone is retained; where verified, under half of the shortfall comes from an unresolved V gene, and the cause of the rest is unknown. For this sample the table gives about 33,000 clones, of which about 95% were detected only once. The ten largest make up roughly 0.17% of the sample. Sequenced: CD4+ T cells from blood. The receptors derive from a human donor with juvenile idiopathic arthritis.

As DNA, the CDR3 is TGTGCCAGCAGCGCCCCCGGGAAAACGGGTGGCTACACCTTC. Translating it yields CASSAPGKTGGYTF. This chain joins TRBV9 and TRBJ1-2; D is unresolved. Germline lookup yields CDR1 SGDLS and CDR2 YYNGEE. The V end lost 3 bases, the J end lost 7 bases, and 16 bases lay between the germline ends. The CDR3 is 14 amino acids.

The sample holds a few counts of this clone. V and J are TRBV4-1 and TRBJ1-3; D is possibly TRBD1 (5 bases). Germline-derived CDR1 and CDR2 are MGHRA and YSYEKL. V lost 1 base and J 0 bases, leaving 7 bases between the germline ends. This CDR3 is 15 amino acids long. CDR3 bases: TGCGCCAGCAGCCAAGGACAGTTCTCTGGAAACACCATATATTTT. It encodes CASSQGQFSGNTIYF.

The chain combines TRBV2 with TRBJ1-1; 8 bases match TRBD1. Losses at the gene ends were 4 bases for V and 3 bases for J; bases not matched to a gene: 1. Germline CDR1 reads SNHLY; CDR2 reads FYNNEI. The CDR3 totals 13 residues. The CDR3 nucleotides read TGTGCCAGCAGTGCACAGGGGGACACTGAAGCTTTCTTT. Translation gives CASSAQGDTEAFF.

This clone has a single count. The V gene is TRBV7-8, the J gene TRBJ1-2, with a tentative D call TRBD1 (5 bases). The CDR3 has 14 residues. Germline CDR1 reads SGHVS; CDR2 reads FQNEAQ. The V and J ends lost 4 bases and 8 bases respectively, with 17 bases between them. CDR3: CASSSPQGSGGYTF. Written as DNA, the CDR3 is TGTGCCAGCAGCTCACCCCAGGGATCGGGCGGCTACACCTTC.

Concerning this clone itself: One end of the junction is discordant with germline, which a read error may explain. The same CDR3 is also encoded by other DNA sequences in this sample. The V gene is TRBV27, the J gene TRBJ1-6, with a possible D match to TRBD1 (6 bases). This CDR3 spans 16 amino acids. The germline V gene encodes CDR1 MNHEY and CDR2 SMNVEV (reference sequence). CDR3 loop: CASSSDRFSYNSPLHF. In DNA, the CDR3 is TGTGCCAGCAGTTCCGACAGGTTCTCCTATAATTCCCCCCTCCACTTT.

This chain uses TRBV4-2 with TRBJ2-1, with D perhaps matching TRBD2 (5 bases). V was trimmed by 0 bases and J by 0 bases, leaving 9 bases between them. The length of the CDR3 is 16 residues. CDR1 is LGHNA and CDR2 is YNFKEQ in the germline V gene. In nucleotides, the CDR3 is TGTGCCAGCAGCCAAGATCGGGGTAGCTCCTACAATGAGCAGTTCTTC. It encodes CASSQDRGSSYNEQFF.

The chain joins TRBV6-5 to TRBJ1-3, with D tentatively TRBD1 (6 bases). The CDR3 runs 13 residues. V gave up 6 bases and J gave up 7 bases, with 13 bases separating them. Germline assignment: CDR1 MNHEY and CDR2 SVGAGI. The CDR3 here is CASRTFQGNTIYF. The DNA of the CDR3 is TGTGCCAGCAGAACCTTTCAGGGGAACACCATATATTTT.

A remark on this clone: The sample holds other DNA sequences that translate to the same CDR3. The CDR3 nucleotides read TGTGCCAGCAGTGGGGACAGGGCCTATGGCTACACCTTC. Amino acid sequence: CASSGDRAYGYTF. The chain recombines TRBV6-1 with TRBJ1-2; 9 bases are shared with TRBD1. V shed 4 bases, J shed 4 bases, and the junction held 1 base outside the gene matches. The V gene's germline CDR1 is MNHNS and CDR2 SASEGT. The CDR3 is 13 residues long.

The CDR3 region is CASSTERGGFYEQFF. CDR3 coding DNA: TGTGCCAGCAGTACTGAGCGGGGGGGCTTCTATGAGCAGTTCTTC. The chain couples TRBV6-1 to TRBJ2-1, with TRBD2 matching 10 bases. CDR1 and CDR2 from the germline V gene are MNHNS and SASEGT. V shed 5 bases, J shed 8 bases, and the junction held 9 bases outside the gene matches. The CDR3 consists of 15 residues.

CDR3 in DNA: TGTGCCAGCAGAAGACAGGGGGCTCCTAACTATGGCTACACCTTC. Its protein is CASRRQGAPNYGYTF. The rearrangement joins TRBV6-5 to TRBJ1-2, with 10 nucleotides matching TRBD1. The V gene end was trimmed by 6 bases and the J gene end by 0 bases; junction bases not matched to a gene: 4. Germline V CDR1 and CDR2: MNHEY, SVGAGI. The CDR3 contains 15 residues.

The V call is TRBV28, the J call TRBJ2-3; 12 bases agree with TRBD2. With V trimmed by 5 bases and J by 4 bases, 10 bases remained unmatched. The CDR3 is 17 amino acids. CDR1 MDHEN and CDR2 SYDVKM come from the germline V gene. The CDR3, as DNA: TGTGCCAGCAGTCCCCTAGCGGGAGGGCCGTTGTCAGATACGCAGTATTTT. Encoded protein: CASSPLAGGPLSDTQYF.

This rearrangement joins TRBV28 to TRBJ1-2; D might be TRBD1 (6 bases). Germline V CDR1 and CDR2: MDHEN, SYDVKM. The CDR3 has 11 residues. CDR3 nucleotide sequence: TGTGCGGCAGGGGCTAACTATGGCTACACCTTC. Amino acid sequence: CAAGANYGYTF.

This chain joins TRBV2 and TRBJ2-7, with TRBD1 matching over 9 bases. Losses at the gene ends were 7 bases for V and 4 bases for J; bases not matched to a gene: 5. CDR1 and CDR2 from the germline V gene are SNHLY and FYNNEI. The CDR3 runs to 13 residues. The CDR3 DNA sequence: TGTGCCAGCAACGGACAGGGGCTATACGAGCAGTACTTC. It yields the protein CASNGQGLYEQYF.

This rearrangement joins TRBV10-3 to TRBJ2-7, with TRBD2 as a possible D gene (6 bases). The CDR3 has 15 residues. V was trimmed by 0 bases and J by 3 bases, leaving 12 bases between them. Germline CDR1 is ENHRY and CDR2 is SYGVKD. CDR3 DNA sequence: TGTGCCATCAGTGAGTCGGGCGGGGTCATCTACGAGCAGTACTTC. Translation gives CAISESGGVIYEQYF.

The gene calls are TRBV5-4 and TRBJ2-5; D perhaps matches TRBD1 (6 bases). The CDR3 consists of 14 residues. V shed 4 bases and J shed 5 bases, with 15 bases lying between them. The germline V gene encodes CDR1 SGHNT and CDR2 YYREEE (reference sequence). The CDR3 DNA is TGTGCCAGCAGCCTGGGGGCAGTTGAGGAGACCCAGTACTTC. It codes for CASSLGAVEETQYF.

The CDR3: CASSVESQGKQYF. The CDR3 DNA is TGTGCCAGCAGCGTCGAAAGTCAGGGAAAGCAGTACTTC. The chain recombines TRBV9 with TRBJ2-5; possibly TRBD1 for D (5 bases). From germline, CDR1 is SGDLS and CDR2 YYNGEE. V shed 2 bases and J shed 11 bases, with 16 bases lying between them. This CDR3 spans 13 amino acids.

This clone was recorded once. The CDR3 sequence: CASSTPSWYNPGGGESDTQYF. The CDR3, as DNA: TGTGCCAGTAGTACCCCATCCTGGTACAATCCGGGAGGGGGTGAATCAGATACGCAGTATTTT. The J gene is TRBJ2-3, the V gene TRBV19, with TRBD2 identical over 8 bases. The V segment lost 4 bases and the J segment 4 bases; nucleotides outside the gene matches: 25. The CDR3 consists of 21 residues. CDR1 is LNHDA and CDR2 is SQIVND in the germline V gene (reference sequence).

The V gene is TRBV11-1, the J gene TRBJ2-1; the match to TRBD2 covers 7 bases. The CDR3 has 17 amino acids. Germline assignment: CDR1 SGHAT and CDR2 FQDESV (reference sequence). Trimming cost V 4 bases and J 4 bases; bases outside gene matches: 13. CDR3 nucleotides: TGTGCCAGCAGCTACGGACTAGGGCTAGCGGTGTACAATGAGCAGTTCTTC. Its protein is CASSYGLGLAVYNEQFF.

The chain joins TRBV6-6 to TRBJ2-5, with TRBD1 as a possible D gene (6 bases). Trimming left V 8 bases short and J 0 bases short, with 13 bases between. This CDR3 comprises 14 residues. Germline V gene data show CDR1 as MNHNY and CDR2 as SVGAGI (reference sequence). CDR3: CASEEGGNQETQYF. DNA for the CDR3: TGTGCCAGCGAGGAAGGGGGAAACCAAGAGACCCAGTACTTC.

The rearrangement links TRBV19 to TRBJ1-5, with TRBD1 identical over 7 bases. Germline V gene sequence: CDR1 LNHDA, CDR2 SQIVND (reference sequence). This CDR3 region has 14 residues. V gave up 5 bases and J gave up 6 bases; unmatched junction bases: 7. CDR3 amino acids: CASSGQTGTQPQHF. For the CDR3, the DNA is TGTGCCAGTAGTGGACAGACAGGGACTCAGCCCCAGCATTTT.

This clone came up once. This sample includes further DNA sequences coding for the same CDR3. The chain is built from TRBV27 and TRBJ1-6, with 9 bases aligning to TRBD1. The J segment lost 7 bases and the V segment lost 2 bases, leaving 3 bases of the junction unmatched. CDR1 MNHEY and CDR2 SMNVEV come from the germline V gene (reference sequence). The CDR3 length is 15 residues. The CDR3 sequence is CASSLLGQGNSPLHF. As DNA, the CDR3 is TGTGCCAGCAGTTTACTTGGACAGGGGAATTCACCCCTCCACTTT.

The genes are TRBV20-1 and TRBJ2-7; D perhaps matches TRBD2 (5 bases). Germline CDR1 reads DFQATT; CDR2 reads SNEGSKA (reference sequence). The CDR3 contains 10 residues. CDR3 residues: CRAGSGEQYF. The CDR3 DNA reads TGCAGGGCCGGCTCGGGGGAGCAGTACTTC.

The chain is built from TRBV5-5 and TRBJ1-5; D not resolved. Between the trimmed V and J ends, which lost 2 bases and 5 bases, there was a span of 11 bases. The CDR3 runs 14 residues. The germline CDR1 and CDR2 sequences are SGHKS and YYEKEE (reference sequence). CDR3 nucleotides: TGTGCCAGCAGCTTAAAGACACCCCATCAGCCCCAGCATTTT. Its protein is CASSLKTPHQPQHF. The variable domain in full, with the rest retrieved from reference TRBV5-5 and TRBJ1-5, is DAGVTQSPTHLIKTRGQQVTLRCSPISGHKSVSWYQQVLGQGPQFIFQYYEKEERGRGNFPDRFSARQFPNYSSELNVNALLLGDSALYLCASSLKTPHQPQHFGDGTRLSIL.

The genes are TRBV5-1 and TRBJ1-4; D perhaps matches TRBD1 (6 bases). The CDR3 runs to 14 residues. Trimming stripped 1 base from V and 3 bases from J, with 7 bases between. In germline, CDR1 is SGHRS, CDR2 YFSETQ. CDR3 sequence reads: CASSLKGANEKLFF. CDR3 DNA sequence: TGCGCCAGCAGCTTGAAGGGGGCTAATGAAAAACTGTTTTTT.

This chain joins TRBV11-2 and TRBJ1-6; D perhaps matches TRBD1 (5 bases). The CDR3 contains 16 residues. V shed 1 base and J shed 0 bases, with 7 bases lying between them. Per germline, CDR1 SGHAT and CDR2 FQNNGV. The CDR3 loop reads CASSLGQSSYNSPLHF. CDR3 bases: TGTGCCAGCAGCTTAGGACAGAGCTCCTATAATTCACCCCTCCACTTT.

This chain's CDR3 is CATSFSGGAFPFF. The CDR3 region has the DNA TGTGCCACCAGCTTTAGCGGGGGGGCCTTTCCGTTCTTC. The chain couples TRBV15 to TRBJ2-1, with TRBD2 matching over 11 bases. Trimming at V came to 5 bases and at J to 15 bases, leaving 9 bases not matched to a gene. The CDR3 contains 13 residues. Germline lookup yields CDR1 LNHNV and CDR2 YYDKDF (reference sequence).

The chain links TRBV5-4 to TRBJ1-1; D not certain. This CDR3 spans 13 amino acids. CDR1 is SGHNT, CDR2 YYREEE, per germline (reference sequence). Trimming shortened V by 1 base and J by 4 bases, and 8 bases separated the two germline ends. CDR3: CASSLISGTEAFF. CDR3 in DNA: TGTGCCAGCAGCTTGATCAGTGGCACTGAAGCTTTCTTT.

The V and J genes are TRBV28 and TRBJ2-2; D not certain. The germline gives CDR1 MDHEN, CDR2 SYDVKM. This CDR3 region has 14 residues. V lost 1 base and J lost 1, with 4 bases in between. The CDR3 coding sequence is TGTGCCAGCAGTTTATCGGTGAACACCGGGGAGCTGTTTTTT. Amino acids: CASSLSVNTGELFF. The full variable domain, its missing parts supplied by reference TRBV28 and TRBJ2-2, is DVKVTQSSRYLVKRTGEKVFLECVQDMDHENMFWYRQDPGLGLRLIYFSYDVKMKEKGDIPEGYSVSREKKERFSLILESASTNQTSMYLCASSLSVNTGELFFGEGSRLTVL.

The table lists this clone with a few counts. The chain links TRBV18 to TRBJ2-1; D is unresolved. The germline gives CDR1 KGHSH, CDR2 LQKENI. The CDR3 is 13 residues long. V was pared by 3 bases and J by 3 bases, with 6 bases between. The CDR3 sequence is CASSPNNYNEQFF. For the CDR3, the DNA is TGTGCCAGCTCACCGAACAACTACAATGAGCAGTTCTTC. Supplemented by reference TRBV18 and TRBJ2-1, the full variable domain reads NAGVMQNPRHLVRRRGQEARLRCSPMKGHSHVYWYRQLPEEGLKFMVYLQKENIIDESGMPKERFSAEFPKEGPSILRIQQVVRGDSAAYFCASSPNNYNEQFFGPGTRLTVL.

The V gene is TRBV7-2, the J gene TRBJ1-2, with D uncertain. The germline CDR1 and CDR2 sequences are SGHTA and FQGNSA. V lost 3 bases and J lost 5, with 4 bases in between. The CDR3 spans 11 residues. Here the CDR3 DNA reads TGTGCCAGCAGCTTTTATTATGGCTACACCTTC. This translates into CASSFYYGYTF.